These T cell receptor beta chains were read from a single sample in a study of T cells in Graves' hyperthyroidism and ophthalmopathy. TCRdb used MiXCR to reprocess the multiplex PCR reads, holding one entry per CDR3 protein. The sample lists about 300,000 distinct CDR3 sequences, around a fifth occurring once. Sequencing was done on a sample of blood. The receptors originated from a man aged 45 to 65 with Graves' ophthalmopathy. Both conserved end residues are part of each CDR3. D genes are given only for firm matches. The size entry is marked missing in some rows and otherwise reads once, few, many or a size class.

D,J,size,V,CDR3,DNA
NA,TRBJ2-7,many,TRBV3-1,CASSQDQEQYF,TGTGCCAGCAGCCAAGATCAAGAGCAGTACTTC
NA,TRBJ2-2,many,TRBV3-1,CASSFKSTGFTGELFF,TGTGCCAGCAGCTTCAAGTCGACAGGATTCACCGGGGAGCTGTTTTTT
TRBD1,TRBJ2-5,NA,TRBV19,CASSAGTVGTQYF,TGTGCCAGTAGTGCTGGGACAGTCGGGACCCAGTACTTC
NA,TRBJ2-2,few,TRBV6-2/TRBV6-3,CASQTPGELFF,TGTGCCAGCCAGACGCCCGGGGAGCTGTTTTTT
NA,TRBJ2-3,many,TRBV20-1,CSAIEGSSTDTQYF,TGCAGTGCTATCGAAGGTTCCAGCACAGATACGCAGTATTTT
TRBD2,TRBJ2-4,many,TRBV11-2,CASSLVGGAGGKNIQYF,TGTGCCAGCAGCTTAGTGGGAGGGGCCGGGGGAAAAAACATTCAGTACTTC
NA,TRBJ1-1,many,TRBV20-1,CSARVGRVNTEAFF,TGCAGTGCTAGAGTAGGCAGGGTGAACACTGAAGCTTTCTTT
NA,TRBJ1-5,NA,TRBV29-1,CSVVGTANGPQHF,TGCAGCGTTGTGGGGACGGCAAACGGGCCCCAGCATTTT
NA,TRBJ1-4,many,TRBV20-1,CSARGTDGDEKLFF,TGCAGTGCTAGAGGGACGGATGGCGATGAAAAACTGTTTTTT
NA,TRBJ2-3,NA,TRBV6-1,CASSSDVGRGWDTQYF,TGTGCCAGCAGTTCCGATGTAGGTCGAGGATGGGATACGCAGTATTTT
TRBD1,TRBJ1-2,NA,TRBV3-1,CASLSDRVGGYTF,TGTGCCAGCCTCTCGGACAGGGTTGGTGGCTACACCTTC
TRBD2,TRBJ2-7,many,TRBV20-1,CSASLMAGLAGNYEQYF,TGCAGTGCTAGCCTCATGGCGGGACTAGCGGGTAACTACGAGCAGTACTTC
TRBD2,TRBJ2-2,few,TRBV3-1,CASRRTSGTNTGELFF,TGTGCCAGCCGCCGGACTAGCGGGACTAACACCGGGGAGCTGTTTTTT
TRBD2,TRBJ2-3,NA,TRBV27,CASSLHPGLADTDTQYF,TGTGCCAGCAGTTTACATCCGGGACTAGCGGACACAGATACGCAGTATTTT
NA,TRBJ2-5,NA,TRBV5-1,CASSLGGARLETQYF,TGCGCCAGCAGCTTGGGCGGGGCCCGATTAGAGACCCAGTACTTC
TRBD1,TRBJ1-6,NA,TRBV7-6,CASRATGSSPLHF,TGTGCCAGCAGGGCGACAGGGAGTTCACCCCTCCACTTT
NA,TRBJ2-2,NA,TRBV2,CASSFGTQRSGELFF,TGTGCCAGCAGTTTCGGGACTCAGCGGTCCGGGGAGCTGTTTTTT
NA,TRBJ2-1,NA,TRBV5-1,CASSLFSFEQFF,TGCGCCAGCAGCTTGTTTAGTTTTGAGCAGTTCTTC
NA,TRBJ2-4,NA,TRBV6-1,CASSSSQTGLAKNIQYF,TGTGCCAGCAGCTCCTCCCAGACGGGTCTAGCCAAAAACATTCAGTACTTC
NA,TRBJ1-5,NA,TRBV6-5,CASSSQGPDQPQRF,TGTGCCAGCAGTTCCCAGGGTCCTGATCAGCCCCAGCGTTTT
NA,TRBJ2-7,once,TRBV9,CASSGHRSGDEQYF,TGTGCCAGCAGCGGCCACAGATCAGGGGACGAGCAGTACTTC
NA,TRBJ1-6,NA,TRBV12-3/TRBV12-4,CASSSAGLNSPLHF,TGTGCCAGCAGTTCCGCAGGGCTTAATTCACCCCTCCACTTT
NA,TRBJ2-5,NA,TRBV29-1,CSVLATQETQYF,TGCAGCGTTCTAGCCACCCAAGAGACCCAGTACTTC
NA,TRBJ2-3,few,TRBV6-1,CASSPGYSGDTQYF,TGTGCCAGCAGCCCGGGGTACAGTGGAGATACGCAGTATTTT
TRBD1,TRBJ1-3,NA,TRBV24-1,CATSDSGQFSGNTIYF,TGTGCCACCAGTGACTCGGGACAGTTCTCTGGAAACACCATATATTTT
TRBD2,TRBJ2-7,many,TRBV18,CASSPGEGSYEQYF,TGTGCCAGCTCACCCGGGGAGGGTAGCTACGAGCAGTACTTC
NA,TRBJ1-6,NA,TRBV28,CASSLLQSNSPLHF,TGTGCCAGCAGTTTATTACAAAGTAATTCACCCCTCCACTTT
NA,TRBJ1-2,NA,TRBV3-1,CASSQDSRTVYGYTF,TGTGCCAGCAGCCAAGATTCTCGGACAGTCTATGGCTACACCTTC
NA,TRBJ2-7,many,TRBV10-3,CAISDDTYEQYF,TGTGCCATCAGTGATGACACCTACGAGCAGTACTTC
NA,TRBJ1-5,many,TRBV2,CASTPDRPYSNQPQHF,TGTGCCAGCACTCCCGACAGACCCTATAGCAATCAGCCCCAGCATTTT
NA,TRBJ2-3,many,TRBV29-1,CSARPPGTDTQYF,TGCAGCGCCCGTCCCCCAGGCACAGATACGCAGTATTTT
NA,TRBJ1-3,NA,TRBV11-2,CASSLEPGESSGNTIYF,TGTGCCAGCAGCTTAGAGCCAGGGGAGAGCTCTGGAAACACCATATATTTT
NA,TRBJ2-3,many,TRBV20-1,CSARPLGRGVADTQYF,TGCAGTGCTAGACCCCTGGGAAGGGGCGTAGCAGATACGCAGTATTTT
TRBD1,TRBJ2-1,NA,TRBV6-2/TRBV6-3,CANNTGTGELNEQFF,TGTGCCAACAACACCGGGACAGGGGAATTGAATGAGCAGTTCTTC
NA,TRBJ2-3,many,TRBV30,CAWSPPGRISTDTQYF,TGTGCCTGGAGCCCCCCCGGGCGGATATCCACAGATACGCAGTATTTT
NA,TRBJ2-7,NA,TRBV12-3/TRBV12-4,CASSRGRNSYEQYF,TGTGCCAGCAGTAGGGGACGGAACTCCTACGAGCAGTACTTC
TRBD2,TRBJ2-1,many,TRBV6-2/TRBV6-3,CASSLGTSDYNEQFF,TGTGCCAGCAGTTTGGGGACTAGCGATTACAATGAGCAGTTCTTC
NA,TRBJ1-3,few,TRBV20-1,CSAGGQRGNTIYF,TGCAGTGCCGGGGGCCAGAGGGGAAACACCATATATTTT
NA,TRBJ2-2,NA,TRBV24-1,CATSVGDRTGELFF,TGTGCCACCAGTGTAGGGGATAGAACCGGGGAGCTGTTTTTT
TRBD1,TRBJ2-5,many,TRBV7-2,CASSASTGEGETQYF,TGTGCCAGCAGCGCGTCGACAGGGGAAGGGGAGACCCAGTACTTC
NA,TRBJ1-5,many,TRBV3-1,CASSQGGGNQPQHF,TGTGCCAGCAGCCAGGGGGGGGGCAATCAGCCCCAGCATTTT
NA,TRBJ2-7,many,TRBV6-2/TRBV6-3,CASTYGGSSSYEQYF,TGTGCCAGTACGTATGGCGGGTCGAGCTCCTACGAGCAGTACTTC